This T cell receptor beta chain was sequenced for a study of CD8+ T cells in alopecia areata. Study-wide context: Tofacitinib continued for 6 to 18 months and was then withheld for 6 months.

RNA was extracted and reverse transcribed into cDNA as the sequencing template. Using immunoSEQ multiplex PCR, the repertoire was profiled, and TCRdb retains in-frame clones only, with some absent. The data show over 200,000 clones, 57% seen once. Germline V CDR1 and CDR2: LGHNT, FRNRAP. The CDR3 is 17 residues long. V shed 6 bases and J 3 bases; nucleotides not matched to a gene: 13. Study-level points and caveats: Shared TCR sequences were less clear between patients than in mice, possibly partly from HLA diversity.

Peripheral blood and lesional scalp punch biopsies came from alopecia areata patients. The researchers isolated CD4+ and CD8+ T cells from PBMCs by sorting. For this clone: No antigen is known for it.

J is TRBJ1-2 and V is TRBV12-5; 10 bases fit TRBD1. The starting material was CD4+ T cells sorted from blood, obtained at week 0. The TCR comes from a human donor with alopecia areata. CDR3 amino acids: CASGRDRGLTLDYGYTF. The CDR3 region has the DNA TGTGCTAGTGGCCGGGACAGGGGATTGACGCTAGACTATGGCTACACCTTC.